What follows describes a single T cell receptor (beta chain). Its antigen is not identified. It was with unique molecular identifiers that the TCRbeta library was prepared. TCRdb re-analysed the PCR reads in MiXCR, keeping a single row per CDR3 protein. The sample has about 300,000 distinct CDR3 sequences; nearly 8% are singletons. The sample belongs to a study of T-cell reconstitution after alpha-beta-depleted transplantation in children. Whole-study findings and limits: Several hundred expanded graft clones reportedly were the source of alpha-beta T cells about two months after transplant. From surviving recipient T cells and thymic progenitors came the high day-60 TCRbeta diversity observed in some patients. One year post-transplant, T-cell counts and diversity were largely derived from T cells produced anew.

V trimming: 4 bases; J trimming: 0 bases; junction bases outside the gene matches: 7. The CDR3 is 17 amino acids. The V gene's germline CDR1 is SGHRS and CDR2 YFSETQ. This chain connects TRBV5-1 to TRBJ2-6; 7 bases are shared with TRBD2. This receptor was obtained from a female patient under 10 years old who had a stem cell transplant for Fanconi anemia, so the T cells may come from the graft donor. The specimen comprised peripheral blood, sampled 360 days after TCRalphabeta/CD19-depleted stem cell transplant. CDR3: CASSPPRLASGANVLTF. CDR3 DNA sequence: TGCGCCAGCAGCCCGCCAAGACTAGCCTCTGGGGCCAACGTCCTGACTTTC.